This T cell receptor (beta chain) was retrieved from a study of cytomegalovirus exposure and HLA in healthy donors. CDR3 size: 13 residues. Losses at the gene ends were 5 bases for V and 10 bases for J; bases not matched to a gene: 7. CDR1 is MNHNY, CDR2 SVGAGI, per germline (reference sequence). Vbeta (60) and Jbeta (13) primers were used in the PCR. TCRdb's table, derived via immunoSEQ multiplex PCR, lists solely in-frame clones and lacks some. The sample lists more than 110,000 clones, about 76% seen once, with 2.5% to 3.5% in the top ten. Sequenced: PBMCs. The sequence came from a female donor in good health and CMV-seronegative. The V call is TRBV6-6, the J call TRBJ2-1; 8 bases are a match to TRBD2. CDR3: CASSVRSGDEQFF. CDR3 in DNA: TGTGCCAGCAGTGTTCGTAGCGGGGACGAGCAGTTCTTC.